This passage covers 5 T cell receptor beta chains from one sample sequenced in a study of blood T cell repertoires in COVID-19. Only in-frame clones appear in the TCRdb table, and some are missing; sequencing was by immunoSEQ multiplex PCR. Of some 220,000 clones in the sample, about 86% were seen once. Sequenced sample: peripheral blood. The source of these receptors is a woman in her sixties with acute or convalescent COVID-19.

The chain combines TRBV6-2 or TRBV6-3 with TRBJ1-6; a possible D gene is TRBD1 (6 bases). Germline loops: CDR1 MNHEY, CDR2 SVGEGT. With 4 bases removed from V and 4 bases from J, the gap between germline ends came to 20 bases. The length of the CDR3 is 18 residues. The CDR3 bases are TGTGCCAGCAGTTTTCGGCAGGGGAGAAGAGGGTATAATTCACCCCTCCACTTT. Translation gives CASSFRQGRRGYNSPLHF.

The chain links TRBV6-1 to TRBJ2-5; tentative D call: TRBD2 (6 bases). The CDR3 sequence is 14 residues long. Per germline, CDR1 MNHNS and CDR2 SASEGT. Trimming took off 3 bases at V and 6 bases at J, with 14 bases between the two ends. CDR3 in amino acids: CASSEGGQVKTQYF. The CDR3 bases are TGTGCCAGCAGTGAGGGGGGTCAGGTCAAGACCCAGTACTTC.

This clone was counted only a few times. This chain uses TRBV12-3 or TRBV12-4 with TRBJ2-5; 8 bases agree with TRBD1. The CDR3 loop spans 13 amino acids. The ends lost 6 bases at V and 3 bases at J; junction bases unmatched: 3. The CDR3 region is CASRNRGEETQYF. The CDR3 DNA reads as TGTGCCAGCAGAAACAGGGGGGAAGAGACCCAGTACTTC.

This sequence joins TRBV12-1 and TRBJ1-1; no check of the table's D call, TRBD1, against the DNA was made. TRBV12-1 is annotated as a pseudogene. This CDR3 region has 14 residues. CDR3 DNA: TGTGCCAGCAGCCTCGACAGGGGGAACACTGAAGCTTTCTTT. Protein product: CASSLDRGNTEAFF.

This clone appeared a single time. The chain couples TRBV4-3 to TRBJ2-7, with 10 bases identical to TRBD2. CDR1 LGHNA and CDR2 YSLEER come from the germline V gene. This CDR3 spans 18 amino acids. The junction had 11 bases not matched to a gene; V was cut back by 0 bases and J by 3 bases. CDR3 protein: CASSQDNQRGGLHYEQYF. CDR3 bases: TGCGCCAGCAGCCAAGATAATCAGCGGGGGGGCCTACACTACGAGCAGTACTTC.